This note documents a single T cell receptor (beta chain) sequence. This sample is part of a study of blood T cell repertoires in COVID-19. Study-wide background: Material from acute and convalescent COVID-19 was sourced from the United States, Italy and Spain. T cells, B-cell-depleted T cells, or PBMCs supplied cDNA or gDNA.

One Seattle source followed patients from active infection through their disease course. Authors' methods: Estimation of nucleated cell counts relied on the amplification of reference gene primers. The method was immunoSEQ multiplex PCR; TCRdb's version includes in-frame clones alone and lacks a portion of them. The DNA was the basis for D and trimming; V, J and clone size are from that table. Of fewer than 400,000 clones in the sample, over 85% are singletons; the top ten hold approximately 1.8%. V shed 1 base, J shed 8 bases, and the junction held 4 bases outside the gene matches. Germline V gives CDR1 SGHKS, CDR2 YYEKEE (reference sequence). This CDR3 contains 14 residues.

The TCR comes from a woman aged 25 to 45 with COVID-19, enrolled during active disease. The chain recombines TRBV5-5 with TRBJ1-3; 9 bases are shared with TRBD1. Sequenced: peripheral blood. CDR3 sequence: CASSLRDRVDTIYF. The CDR3 bases are TGTGCCAGCAGCTTGAGGGACAGGGTGGACACCATATATTTT.